This is a list of T cell receptor beta chains from one sample in a study of cytomegalovirus exposure and HLA in healthy donors. Using immunoSEQ multiplex PCR, the repertoire was profiled, and TCRdb retains in-frame clones only, with some absent. The specimen's table records some 140,000 clones. The sequencing sample was made of PBMCs. The receptors were gathered from a woman aged 55-69 years in good health and CMV-seronegative. The CDR3 runs from the conserved cysteine through the conserved F or W. The order of the fields is V gene, D gene, J gene, CDR3 DNA, CDR3 protein. D genes are given only for firm matches.

TRBV7-8,NA,TRBJ2-2,TGTGCCAGCAGCCCCACAGGGACCGGGGAGCTGTTTTTT,CASSPTGTGELFF
TRBV2,TRBD2,TRBJ2-3,TGTGCCAGCAGGGCCCCGGGACTAGCGGGCACAGATACGCAGTATTTT,CASRAPGLAGTDTQYF
TRBV11-2,TRBD1,TRBJ2-2,TGTGCCAGCAGCGGAACAGCAGGGGGCGGGGAGCTGTTTTTT,CASSGTAGGGELFF
TRBV6-5,TRBD1,TRBJ2-3,TGTGCCAGCAACCAGGACAGGGGCACAGATACGCAGTATTTT,CASNQDRGTDTQYF
TRBV4-1,NA,TRBJ1-1,TGCGCCAGCAGCCAAGAGGTCAGGAACACTGAAGCTTTCTTT,CASSQEVRNTEAFF
TRBV6-6,NA,TRBJ1-4,TGTGCCAGCAGACTTCACCCCACAGGGGAAAAACTGTTTTTT,CASRLHPTGEKLFF
TRBV5-4,NA,TRBJ1-2,TGTGCCAGCAGCAGTCGAGGGACTCACAACTATGGCTACACCTTC,CASSSRGTHNYGYTF
TRBV2,NA,TRBJ2-1,TGTGCCAGCAGTGGCGACAATGAGCAGTTCTTC,CASSGDNEQFF
TRBV5-1,TRBD2,TRBJ2-3,TGCGCCAGCAGCCTACTCTCATCCAGCGGGAGGCACACAGATACGCAGTATTTT,CASSLLSSSGRHTDTQYF
TRBV28,NA,TRBJ1-3,TGTGCCAGCAGTTTAAAAAGGGGCGGAAACACCATATATTTT,CASSLKRGGNTIYF
TRBV2,NA,TRBJ2-7,TGTGCCAGCATCCTGCCAGGGCCAATCTCCTACGAGCAGTACTTC,CASILPGPISYEQYF
TRBV2,NA,TRBJ1-4,TGTGCCAGCAGTACAGGGAATCGTGAAAAACTGTTTTTT,CASSTGNREKLFF
TRBV2,NA,TRBJ1-2,TGTGCCAGCAGAGAACGAGGCCTCCAGGAGGCTGGCTACACCTTC,CASRERGLQEAGYTF
TRBV4-1,NA,TRBJ2-3,TGCGCCAGCAGCCCGGGGACACTGACATTAGTCACAGATACGCAGTATTTT,CASSPGTLTLVTDTQYF
TRBV28,NA,TRBJ2-1,TGTGCCAGCAGTTTATGCGGGCCGGACTACCGATATAACAATGAGCAGTTCTTC,CASSLCGPDYRYNNEQFF
TRBV9,NA,TRBJ1-2,TGTGCCAGCAGCGGGGGCGATGGCTACACCTTC,CASSGGDGYTF
TRBV7-2,NA,TRBJ2-5,TGTGCCAGCAGCTTCGGACATACCCAAGAGACCCAGTACTTC,CASSFGHTQETQYF
TRBV11-2,NA,TRBJ2-1,TGTGCCAGCAGCTTAGTTCCGGGGTCCTACAATGAGCAGTTCTTC,CASSLVPGSYNEQFF
TRBV20-1,NA,TRBJ2-7,TGCAGTGCTCAACAGGAGTACGAGCAGTACTTC,CSAQQEYEQYF
TRBV5-1,TRBD2,TRBJ2-3,TGCGCCAGCAGCTTGGATGGGGCCCGGGGGGGTACGCAGTATTTT,CASSLDGARGGTQYF
TRBV7-3,NA,TRBJ2-3,TGTGCCAGCAGCTTAGGTAGTACAGATACGCAGTATTTT,CASSLGSTDTQYF
TRBV7-2,NA,TRBJ2-3,TGTGCCAGCAGCTTACAGGGGTCACGCACAGATACGCAGTATTTT,CASSLQGSRTDTQYF
TRBV27,NA,TRBJ1-6,TGTGCCAGCACCGGGGAGTTTAATTCACCCCTCCACTTT,CASTGEFNSPLHF
TRBV5-6,TRBD2,TRBJ2-7,TGTGCCAGCAGCCCCCCAGAGCGGGGCAACTACGAGCAGTACTTC,CASSPPERGNYEQYF